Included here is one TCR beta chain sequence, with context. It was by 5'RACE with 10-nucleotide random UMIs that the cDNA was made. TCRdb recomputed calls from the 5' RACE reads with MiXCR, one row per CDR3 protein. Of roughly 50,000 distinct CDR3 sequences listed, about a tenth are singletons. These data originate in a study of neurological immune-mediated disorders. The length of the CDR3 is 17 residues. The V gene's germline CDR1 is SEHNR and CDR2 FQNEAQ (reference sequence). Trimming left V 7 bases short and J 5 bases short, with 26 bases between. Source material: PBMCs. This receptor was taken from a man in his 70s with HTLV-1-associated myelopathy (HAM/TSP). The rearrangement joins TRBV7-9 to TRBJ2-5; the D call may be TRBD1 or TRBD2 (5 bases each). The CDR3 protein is CASTLEGLRGYGETQYF. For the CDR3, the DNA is TGTGCCAGCACCCTCGAGGGGCTAAGAGGGTACGGTGAGACCCAGTACTTC.